Listed below are T cell receptor beta chains from one sample, sequenced in a study of PD-L1 blockade in urothelial cancer. TCRdb's table, derived via immunoSEQ multiplex PCR, lists solely in-frame clones and lacks some. The repertoire includes tens of thousands of clones, roughly 82% of them detected once, and more than 8% sits in the top ten. The source was PBMCs, collected around atezolizumab (anti-PD-L1) treatment. The receptors come from an older man with urothelial cancer. Both conserved end residues are trimmed from each CDR3. A row's size may be missing; if present it is once, few, many or a size class.

size	V	J	CDR3
few	TRBV7-2	TRBJ2-2	ASSVGTALTRMRTGELF
NA	TRBV6-5	TRBJ2-7	ASSTRDTSYEQY
NA	TRBV7-9	TRBJ2-3	ASSPASGRLSTDTQY
NA	TRBV11-2	TRBJ2-6	AGGQGKSAANVLT
NA	TRBV29-1	TRBJ2-3	SVEPTSEPTDTQY
NA	TRBV4-1	TRBJ2-7	ASSQGVGTGSYEQY
once	TRBV19	TRBJ2-2	ASTGTSGTHGELF
NA	TRBV6-6	TRBJ2-5	ASSTGLAEGQETQY
NA	TRBV29-1	TRBJ2-5	SGAPQEETQY
NA	TRBV19	TRBJ2-7	ASSGQSVGEQY
NA	TRBV6-1	TRBJ1-1	ASSDRGGRTEAF
NA	TRBV29-1	TRBJ2-7	SPGTKNYEQY
once	TRBV7-2	TRBJ1-2	ASSPAATGLYGYT
NA	TRBV4-2	TRBJ2-2	ASSQDHRQGAPGELF
NA	TRBV7-3	TRBJ2-1	ASSLEPGSYNEQF
NA	TRBV11-2	TRBJ2-1	ASSLPGGYNEQF
NA	TRBV7-2	TRBJ1-2	ASSLSVLDGYT
NA	TRBV29-1	TRBJ1-1	SVSTEGLSNTEAF
NA	TRBV19	TRBJ1-5	ASSIEGGGVDQPQH
NA	TRBV7-2	TRBJ1-3	ASSLYLPGQKITGNTIY
few	TRBV5-1	TRBJ1-2	ASSPTGGADGYT
NA	TRBV12-5	TRBJ2-1	ASGLVWDRGDYNEQF
NA	TRBV19	TRBJ2-3	ASSFGTSGTDTQY
NA	TRBV7-2	TRBJ2-5	ASSYRGGETQY
NA	TRBV19	TRBJ2-2	ASSIDWTSFTGELF
NA	TRBV2	TRBJ2-7	ASTTDRTSYEQY
NA	TRBV5-8	TRBJ2-3	ASSWTSGISADTQY
NA	TRBV9	TRBJ2-7	ASSVVTGGISEQY
NA	TRBV19	TRBJ2-2	ASTKLGLVQGRTGELF
once	TRBV5-4	TRBJ2-7	ASSGGTSGGEQY
once	TRBV6-5	TRBJ1-2	ASSPGQNYGYT
NA	TRBV19	TRBJ1-5	ASSRTGGSNQPQH
NA	TRBV5-1	TRBJ2-2	ASSRTSGGTNTGELF
NA	TRBV7-7	TRBJ2-3	ASSLGGGNEPPDTQY
NA	TRBV11-3	TRBJ2-3	ATSAGLAITDTQY
NA	TRBV18	TRBJ2-7	ASSPRQRGGTEQY
NA	TRBV19	TRBJ1-5	ASSPGTGFDQPQH
many	TRBV27	TRBJ1-2	ASRTGTAYYGYT
NA	TRBV5-5	TRBJ1-4	ASRQGNEKLF